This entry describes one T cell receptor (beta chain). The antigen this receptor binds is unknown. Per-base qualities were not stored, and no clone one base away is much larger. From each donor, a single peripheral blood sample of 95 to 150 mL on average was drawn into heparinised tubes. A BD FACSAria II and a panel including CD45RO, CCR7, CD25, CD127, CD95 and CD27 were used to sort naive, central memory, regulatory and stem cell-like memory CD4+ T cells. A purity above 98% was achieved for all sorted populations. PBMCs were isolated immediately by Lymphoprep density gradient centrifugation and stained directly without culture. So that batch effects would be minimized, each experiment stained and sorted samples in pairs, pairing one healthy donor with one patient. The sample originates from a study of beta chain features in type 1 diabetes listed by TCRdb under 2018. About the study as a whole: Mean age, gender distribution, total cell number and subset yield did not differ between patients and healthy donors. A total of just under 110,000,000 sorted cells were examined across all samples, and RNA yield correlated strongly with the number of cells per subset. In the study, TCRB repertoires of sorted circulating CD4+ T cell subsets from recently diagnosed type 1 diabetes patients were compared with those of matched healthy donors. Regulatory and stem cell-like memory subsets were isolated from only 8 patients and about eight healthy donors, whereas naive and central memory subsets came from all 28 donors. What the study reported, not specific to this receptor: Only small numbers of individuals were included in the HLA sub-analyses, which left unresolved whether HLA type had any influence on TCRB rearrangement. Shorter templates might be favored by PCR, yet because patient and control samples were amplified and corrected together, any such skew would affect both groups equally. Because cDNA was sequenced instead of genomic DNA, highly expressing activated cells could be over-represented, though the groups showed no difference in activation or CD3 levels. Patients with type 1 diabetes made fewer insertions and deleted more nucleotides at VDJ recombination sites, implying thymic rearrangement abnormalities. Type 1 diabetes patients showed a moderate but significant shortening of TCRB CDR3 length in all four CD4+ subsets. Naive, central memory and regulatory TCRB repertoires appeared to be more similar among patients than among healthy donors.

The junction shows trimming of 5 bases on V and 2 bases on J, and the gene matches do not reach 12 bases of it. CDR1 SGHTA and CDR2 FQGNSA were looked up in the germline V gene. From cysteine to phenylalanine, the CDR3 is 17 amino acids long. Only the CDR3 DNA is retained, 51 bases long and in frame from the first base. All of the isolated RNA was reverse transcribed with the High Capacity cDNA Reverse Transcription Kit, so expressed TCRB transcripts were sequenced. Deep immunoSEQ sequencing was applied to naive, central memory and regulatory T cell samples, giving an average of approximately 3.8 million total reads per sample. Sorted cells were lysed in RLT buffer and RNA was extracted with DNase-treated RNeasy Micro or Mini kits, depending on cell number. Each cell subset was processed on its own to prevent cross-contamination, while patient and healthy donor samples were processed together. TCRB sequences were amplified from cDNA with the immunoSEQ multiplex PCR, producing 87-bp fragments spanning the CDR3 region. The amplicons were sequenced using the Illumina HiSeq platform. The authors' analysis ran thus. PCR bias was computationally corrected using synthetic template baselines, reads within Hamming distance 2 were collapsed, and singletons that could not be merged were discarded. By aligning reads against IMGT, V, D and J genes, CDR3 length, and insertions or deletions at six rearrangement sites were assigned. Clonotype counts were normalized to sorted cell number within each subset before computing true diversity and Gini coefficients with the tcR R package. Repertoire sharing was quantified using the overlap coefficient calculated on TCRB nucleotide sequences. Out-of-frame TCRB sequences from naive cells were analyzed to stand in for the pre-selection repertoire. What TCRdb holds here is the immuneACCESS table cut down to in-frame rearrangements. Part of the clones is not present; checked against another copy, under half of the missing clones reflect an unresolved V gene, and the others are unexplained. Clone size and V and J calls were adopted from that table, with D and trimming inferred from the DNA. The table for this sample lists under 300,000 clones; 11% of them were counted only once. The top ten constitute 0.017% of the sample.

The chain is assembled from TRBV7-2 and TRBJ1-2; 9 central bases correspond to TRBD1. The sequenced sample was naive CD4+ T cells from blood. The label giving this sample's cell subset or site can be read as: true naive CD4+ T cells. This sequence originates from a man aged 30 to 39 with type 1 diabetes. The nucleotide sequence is TGTGCCAGCAGCACGGCCAAAGACAGGGGGGAAAACTATGGCTACACCTTC. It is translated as CASSTAKDRGENYGYTF.